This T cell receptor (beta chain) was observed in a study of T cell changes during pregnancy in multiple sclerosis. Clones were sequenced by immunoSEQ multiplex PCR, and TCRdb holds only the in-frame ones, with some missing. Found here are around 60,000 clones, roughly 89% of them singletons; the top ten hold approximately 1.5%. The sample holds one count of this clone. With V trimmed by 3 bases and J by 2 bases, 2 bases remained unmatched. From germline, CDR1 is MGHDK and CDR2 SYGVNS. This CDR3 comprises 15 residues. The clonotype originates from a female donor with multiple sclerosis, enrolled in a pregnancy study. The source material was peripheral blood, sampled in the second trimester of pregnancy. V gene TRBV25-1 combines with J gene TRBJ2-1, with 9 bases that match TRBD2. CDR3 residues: CASSEASGTYNEQFF. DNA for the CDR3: TGTGCCAGCAGTGAGGCTAGCGGGACCTACAATGAGCAGTTCTTC. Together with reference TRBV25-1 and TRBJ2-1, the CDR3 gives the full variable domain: EADIYQTPRYLVIGTGKKITLECSQTMGHDKMYWYQQDPGMELHLIHYSYGVNSTEKGDLSSESTVSRIRTEHFPLTLESARPSHTSQYLCASSEASGTYNEQFFGPGTRLTVL.